This is a list of T cell receptor beta chains from one sample in a study of shared clonotypes between healthy human individuals. Method: immunoSEQ multiplex PCR; TCRdb's copy keeps in-frame clones and lacks some. The repertoire holds millions of clones, with over 85% as singletons. Source material: naive CD4+ T cells sorted from blood. These receptors were collected from a man younger than 35 in good health. Each CDR3 is given with its conserved first and last residue. The D gene is left open where the match is weak. Size is stated for part of the rows, as once, few or many counts, or as a class when the clone is expanded.

D: NA; size: NA; J: TRBJ2-1; V: TRBV7-9; DNA: TGTGCCAGCAGCTTAAAAAATAAGGCAGGCGATGAGCAGTTCTTC; CDR3: CASSLKNKAGDEQFF
D: NA; size: NA; J: TRBJ1-6; V: TRBV19; DNA: TGTGCCAGTAGTATTGGACAGAATAATTCACCCCTCCACTTT; CDR3: CASSIGQNNSPLHF
D: NA; size: NA; J: TRBJ1-4; V: TRBV9; DNA: TGTGCCAGCAGCGTAGGGGCCTCAACTAATGAAAAACTGTTTTTT; CDR3: CASSVGASTNEKLFF
D: NA; size: NA; J: TRBJ1-4; V: TRBV7-9; DNA: TGTGCCAGCAGACTCGACAGATACAATGAAAAACTGTTTTTT; CDR3: CASRLDRYNEKLFF
D: TRBD2; size: NA; J: TRBJ2-5; V: TRBV25-1; DNA: TGTGCCAGCAGTACGGGACTAGCGGGGCAAGAGACCCAGTACTTC; CDR3: CASSTGLAGQETQYF
D: NA; size: NA; J: TRBJ2-1; V: TRBV5-6; DNA: TGTGCCAGCAGCTTAAGGAAAATCCTCTCCTACAATGAGCAGTTCTTC; CDR3: CASSLRKILSYNEQFF
D: NA; size: NA; J: TRBJ2-6; V: TRBV21-1; DNA: NA; CDR3: CASSLFGTGANVLTF
D: TRBD1; size: NA; J: TRBJ2-1; V: TRBV28; DNA: TGTGCCAGCAGTTCAGGGGCGACAGGGGGCTACAATGAGCAGTTCTTC; CDR3: CASSSGATGGYNEQFF
D: NA; size: NA; J: TRBJ2-7; V: TRBV18; DNA: TGTGCCAGCTCAGAGACCGGGCACTACGAGCAGTACTTC; CDR3: CASSETGHYEQYF
D: NA; size: NA; J: TRBJ1-5; V: TRBV27; DNA: TGTGCCAGCAGTTTATCGAGGAGGGCGGGCAATCAGCCCCAGCATTTT; CDR3: CASSLSRRAGNQPQHF
D: NA; size: NA; J: TRBJ2-3; V: TRBV25-1; DNA: TGTGCCAGCAGTCAACAGGGCTTGGATACGCAGTATTTT; CDR3: CASSQQGLDTQYF
D: TRBD2; size: once; J: TRBJ2-2; V: TRBV27; DNA: TGTGCCAGCAATCTAGCGGGGACCACCGGGGAGCTGTTTTTT; CDR3: CASNLAGTTGELFF
D: NA; size: NA; J: TRBJ2-3; V: TRBV5-4; DNA: TGTGCCAGCAGTCAAACAGGGAGCACAGATACGCAGTATTTT; CDR3: CASSQTGSTDTQYF
D: NA; size: NA; J: TRBJ2-7; V: TRBV28; DNA: TGTGCCACCGAGGACTACTCGTCCTACGAGCAGTACTTC; CDR3: CATEDYSSYEQYF
D: TRBD1; size: NA; J: TRBJ2-3; V: TRBV9; DNA: TGTGCCAGCAGCGTAGCCACAGGGGGTGGAAGCACAGATACGCAGTATTTT; CDR3: CASSVATGGGSTDTQYF
D: TRBD2; size: NA; J: TRBJ2-7; V: TRBV7-6; DNA: TGTGCCAGCAGCTTGACTAGCGGCATCTCCTACGAGCAGTACTTC; CDR3: CASSLTSGISYEQYF
D: NA; size: NA; J: TRBJ2-5; V: TRBV7-9; DNA: TGTGCCAGCAGCTTAGCGCTCGGAGGGGGCGAGACCCAGTACTTC; CDR3: CASSLALGGGETQYF
D: TRBD2; size: NA; J: TRBJ2-2; V: TRBV7-9; DNA: TGTGCCAGCAGCGCCGGGACTAGCAACACCGGGGAGCTGTTTTTT; CDR3: CASSAGTSNTGELFF
D: TRBD2; size: NA; J: TRBJ2-2; V: TRBV5-4; DNA: TGTGCCAGCACCCATTATACTAGCGTTTCGCGGACATTCGGGGAGCTGTTTTTT; CDR3: CASTHYTSVSRTFGELFF
D: NA; size: NA; J: TRBJ2-3; V: TRBV29-1; DNA: TGCAGCTCACTAGGGCCGGGGGCTACAGATACGCAGTATTTT; CDR3: CSSLGPGATDTQYF
D: TRBD2; size: NA; J: TRBJ2-7; V: TRBV6-4; DNA: TGTGCCAGCAGTGATACTAGCGGACTCTACGAGCAGTACTTC; CDR3: CASSDTSGLYEQYF
D: NA; size: NA; J: TRBJ2-2; V: TRBV10-3; DNA: TGTGCCATCAGTGGGACACCCACCGGGGAGCTGTTTTTT; CDR3: CAISGTPTGELFF
D: NA; size: NA; J: TRBJ1-6; V: TRBV6-1; DNA: TGTGCCAGCAGTGTCCGAACCGACAGCCCTGGATCACCCCTCCACTTT; CDR3: CASSVRTDSPGSPLHF
D: TRBD1; size: NA; J: TRBJ1-4; V: TRBV5-1; DNA: TGCGCCAGCAGCCCGGGACAGGGCCGATTGCCGGAAAAACTGTTTTTT; CDR3: CASSPGQGRLPEKLFF
D: NA; size: few; J: TRBJ1-1; V: TRBV9; DNA: TGTGCCAGCAATAGGGACGGCAACACTGAAGCTTTCTTT; CDR3: CASNRDGNTEAFF
D: TRBD2; size: NA; J: TRBJ2-1; V: TRBV19; DNA: TGTGCCAGTAGTATAATAGCGGGTGACGTTGAGCAGTTCTTC; CDR3: CASSIIAGDVEQFF
D: TRBD1; size: NA; J: TRBJ1-2; V: TRBV2; DNA: TGTGCCAGTCGGGACAGGGTGCTCTATGGCTACACCTTC; CDR3: CASRDRVLYGYTF